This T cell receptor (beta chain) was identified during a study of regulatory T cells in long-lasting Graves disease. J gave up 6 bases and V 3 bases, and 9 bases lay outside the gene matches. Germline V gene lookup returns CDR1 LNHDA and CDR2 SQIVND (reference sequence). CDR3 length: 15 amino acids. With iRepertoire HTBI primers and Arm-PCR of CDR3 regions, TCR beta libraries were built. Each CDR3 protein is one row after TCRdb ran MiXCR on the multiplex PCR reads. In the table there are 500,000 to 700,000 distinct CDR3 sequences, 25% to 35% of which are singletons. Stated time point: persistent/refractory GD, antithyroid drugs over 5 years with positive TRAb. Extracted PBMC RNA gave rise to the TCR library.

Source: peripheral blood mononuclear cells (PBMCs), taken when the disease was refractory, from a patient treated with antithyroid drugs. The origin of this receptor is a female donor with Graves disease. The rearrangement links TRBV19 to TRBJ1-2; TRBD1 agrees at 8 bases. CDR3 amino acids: CASSMAQGAVDGYTF. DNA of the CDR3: TGTGCCAGTAGTATGGCGCAGGGGGCAGTTGATGGCTACACCTTC. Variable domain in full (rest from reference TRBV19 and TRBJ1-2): DGGITQSPKYLFRKEGQNVTLSCEQNLNHDAMYWYRQDPGQGLRLIYYSQIVNDFQKGDIAEGYSVSREKKESFPLTVTSAQKNPTAFYLCASSMAQGAVDGYTFGSGTRLTVV.